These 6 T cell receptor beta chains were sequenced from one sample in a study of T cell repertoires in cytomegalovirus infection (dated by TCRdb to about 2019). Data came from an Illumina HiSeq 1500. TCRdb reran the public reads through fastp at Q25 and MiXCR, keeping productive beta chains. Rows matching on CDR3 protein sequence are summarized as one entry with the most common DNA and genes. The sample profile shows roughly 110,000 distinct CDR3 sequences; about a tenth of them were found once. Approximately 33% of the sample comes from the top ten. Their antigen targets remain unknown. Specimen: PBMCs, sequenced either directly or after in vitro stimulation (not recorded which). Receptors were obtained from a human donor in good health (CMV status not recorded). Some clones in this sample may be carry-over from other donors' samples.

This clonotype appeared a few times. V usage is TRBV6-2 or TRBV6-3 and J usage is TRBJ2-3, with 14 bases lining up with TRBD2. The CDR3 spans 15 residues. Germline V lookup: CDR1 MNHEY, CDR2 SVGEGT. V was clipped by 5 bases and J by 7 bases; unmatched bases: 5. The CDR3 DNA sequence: TGTGCCAGCAGTCGACTAGCGGGAGGGATTCATACGCAGTATTTT. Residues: CASSRLAGGIHTQYF.

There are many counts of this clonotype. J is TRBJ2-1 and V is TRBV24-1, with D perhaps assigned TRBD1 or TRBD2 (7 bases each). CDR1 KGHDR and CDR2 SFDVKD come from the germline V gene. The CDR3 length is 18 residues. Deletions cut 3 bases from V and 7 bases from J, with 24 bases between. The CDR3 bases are TGTGCCACCAGTGATCCCCGGGGGGACAGACGGGACCCGAATGAGCAGTTCTTC. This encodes CATSDPRGDRRDPNEQFF.

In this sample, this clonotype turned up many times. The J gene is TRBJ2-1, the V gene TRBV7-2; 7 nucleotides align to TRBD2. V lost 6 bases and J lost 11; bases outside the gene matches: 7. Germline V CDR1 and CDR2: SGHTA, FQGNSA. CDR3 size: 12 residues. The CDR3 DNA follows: TGTGCCAGCAGTCGGGACTACGAGAAGCAGTTCTTC. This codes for CASSRDYEKQFF.

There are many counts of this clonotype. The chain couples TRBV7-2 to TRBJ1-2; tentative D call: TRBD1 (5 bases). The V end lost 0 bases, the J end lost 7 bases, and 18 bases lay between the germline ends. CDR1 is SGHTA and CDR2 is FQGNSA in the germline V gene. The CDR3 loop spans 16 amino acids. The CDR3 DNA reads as TGTGCCAGCAGCTTAGCCGTCCGGGGGGGATCGGGTGGCTACACCTTC. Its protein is CASSLAVRGGSGGYTF.

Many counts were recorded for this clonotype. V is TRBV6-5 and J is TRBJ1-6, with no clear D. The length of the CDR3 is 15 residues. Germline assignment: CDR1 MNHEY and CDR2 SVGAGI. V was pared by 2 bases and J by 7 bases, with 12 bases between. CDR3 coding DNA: TGTGCCAGCAGTTACGGGTTAATCGGGAATTCACCCCTCCACTTT. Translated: CASSYGLIGNSPLHF.

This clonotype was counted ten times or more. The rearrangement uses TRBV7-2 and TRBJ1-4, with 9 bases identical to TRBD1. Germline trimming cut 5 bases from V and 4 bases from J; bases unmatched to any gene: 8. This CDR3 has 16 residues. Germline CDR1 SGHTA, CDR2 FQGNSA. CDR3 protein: CASSRVTGGLNEKLFF. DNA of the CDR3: TGTGCCAGCAGCCGAGTGACAGGGGGTCTTAATGAAAAACTGTTTTTT.